The clone carrying this T cell receptor beta chain was seen a handful of times. Its specificity is not known. The data originate from a study of response to subunit inactivated influenza vaccine. Study findings and constraints: It was suggested by the authors that few new T cells are recruited by each seasonal influenza vaccination.

The CDR3 consists of 13 residues. The germline V gene encodes CDR1 SGHRS and CDR2 YFSETQ. Trimming stripped 2 bases from V and 9 bases from J, with 12 bases between. From the RT-PCR reads, TCRdb called clonotypes with MiXCR, one entry per CDR3 protein. Among hundreds of thousands of distinct CDR3 sequences, about 18% were seen once, and the ten largest hold roughly 11%. This clonotype was obtained from a man aged 50-59 years who received an inactivated influenza vaccine. Sequencing was performed on PBMCs from blood, taken about 5 days after vaccination. This chain joins TRBV5-1 and TRBJ2-1; no reliable D call. CDR3 in amino acids: CASSFRSGLEQFF. CDR3 DNA: TGCGCCAGCAGCTTTAGATCTGGTCTTGAGCAGTTCTTC.